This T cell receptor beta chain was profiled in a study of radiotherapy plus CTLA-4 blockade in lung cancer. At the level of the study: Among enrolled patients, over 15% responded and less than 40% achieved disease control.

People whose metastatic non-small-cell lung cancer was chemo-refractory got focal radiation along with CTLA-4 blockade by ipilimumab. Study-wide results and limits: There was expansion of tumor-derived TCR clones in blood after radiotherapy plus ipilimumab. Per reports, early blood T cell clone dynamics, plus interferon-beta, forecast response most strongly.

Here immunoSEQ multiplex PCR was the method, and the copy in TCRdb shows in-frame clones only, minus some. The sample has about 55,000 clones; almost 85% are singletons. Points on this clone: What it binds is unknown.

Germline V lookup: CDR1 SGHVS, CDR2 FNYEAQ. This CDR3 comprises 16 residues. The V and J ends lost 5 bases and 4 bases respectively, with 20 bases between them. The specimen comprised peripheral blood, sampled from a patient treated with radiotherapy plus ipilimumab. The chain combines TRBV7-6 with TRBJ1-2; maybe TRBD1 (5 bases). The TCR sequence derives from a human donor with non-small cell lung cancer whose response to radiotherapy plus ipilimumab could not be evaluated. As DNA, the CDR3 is TGTGCCAGCAGCCCAAAACCCGGACACACAGCCTATGGCTACACCTTC. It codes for CASSPKPGHTAYGYTF.